This T cell receptor (beta chain) was recovered during a study of T cell repertoires in cytomegalovirus infection (dated by TCRdb to about 2019). For the study in its entirety: Because public TCR beta signatures pointed to carriage of CMV infection together with the matching HLA type, the HLA type of each donor mattered for the analysis. The paper as a whole reports these results and caveats: The ex vivo response was dominated by HLA-C-restricted CMV-specific TCR beta clonotypes, and the single most frequent clonotype in two of eight donors was supplied by these HLA-C-restricted clonotypes. In both this cohort and an independent cohort of under 450 donors, the cumulative frequency of public TCR beta family members distinguished carriers of CMV infection plus the relevant HLA type.

A note on this clonotype: The antigen it recognizes is unknown. The record has no base qualities; no much larger clone is one base away.

The instrument was an Illumina HiSeq 1500. The public sequencing data were trimmed at Q25 with fastp and processed into clonotypes with MiXCR by TCRdb, which kept only in-frame beta chains. Identical CDR3 proteins give one entry, which carries the most common genes and DNA. In this sample the table shows hundreds of thousands of distinct CDR3 sequences, roughly 24% of which occur a single time. Of the sample, around 8% falls within the top ten clones. From its cysteine to its phenylalanine, the CDR3 spans 17 amino acids. The sequence is cut down to CDR3 DNA, 51 bases in frame from base 1. CDR1 and CDR2, looked up from the germline V gene, are ENHRY and SYGVKD. Trimming at the junction amounts to 9 bases on V and 4 bases on J, and the germline ends lie 27 bases apart.

Specimen: CD8+ T cells from PBMCs. This TCR was recovered from a human donor in good health (CMV status not recorded). Some clones in this sample may be carry-over from other donors' samples. The sequence joins TRBV10-3 to TRBJ1-2; the D gene identity is not certain. The nucleotide sequence reads TGTGCCATTCCCCGTTTAAGTAGTGGGCCGGAGGGCTATGGCTACACCTTC. Translated, this gives CAIPRLSSGPEGYGYTF.